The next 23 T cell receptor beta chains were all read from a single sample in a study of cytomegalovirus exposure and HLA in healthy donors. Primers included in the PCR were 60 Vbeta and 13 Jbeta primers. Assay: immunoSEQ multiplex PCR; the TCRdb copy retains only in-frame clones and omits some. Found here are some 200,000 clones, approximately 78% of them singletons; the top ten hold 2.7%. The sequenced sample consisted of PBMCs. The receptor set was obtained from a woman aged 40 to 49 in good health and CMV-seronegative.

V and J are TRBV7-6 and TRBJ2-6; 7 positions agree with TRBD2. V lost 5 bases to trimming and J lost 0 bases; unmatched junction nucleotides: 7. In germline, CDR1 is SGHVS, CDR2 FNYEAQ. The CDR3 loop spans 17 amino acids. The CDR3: CASSRDYPGSGANVLTF. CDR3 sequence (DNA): TGTGCCAGCAGCCGGGACTACCCGGGCTCTGGGGCCAACGTCCTGACTTTC.

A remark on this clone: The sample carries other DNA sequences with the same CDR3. Here the CDR3 reads CASSVGTGDGYTF. The CDR3 DNA follows: TGTGCCAGCAGCGTAGGGACAGGGGATGGCTACACCTTC. This chain links TRBV9 with TRBJ1-2; 9 bases align to TRBD1. V dropped 0 bases and J dropped 6; count of bases not matched to a gene: 0. This CDR3 has 13 residues. The germline V gene has CDR1 SGDLS and CDR2 YYNGEE.

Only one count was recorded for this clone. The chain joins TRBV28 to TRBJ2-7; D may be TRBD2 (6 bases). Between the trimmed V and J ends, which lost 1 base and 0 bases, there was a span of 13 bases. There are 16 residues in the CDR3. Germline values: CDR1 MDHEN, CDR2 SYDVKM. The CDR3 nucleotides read TGTGCCAGCAGTTTATTGGGGGGAGGCAGCTCCTACGAGCAGTACTTC. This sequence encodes CASSLLGGGSSYEQYF. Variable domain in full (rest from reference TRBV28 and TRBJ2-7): DVKVTQSSRYLVKRTGEKVFLECVQDMDHENMFWYRQDPGLGLRLIYFSYDVKMKEKGDIPEGYSVSREKKERFSLILESASTNQTSMYLCASSLLGGGSSYEQYFGPGTRLTVT.

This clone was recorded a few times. The CDR3, as DNA: TGTGCCAGCAGCTTGACAGCAAACACTGAAGCTTTCTTT. This gives the protein CASSLTANTEAFF. This sequence joins TRBV5-4 and TRBJ1-1; D gene uncertain. The CDR3 contains 13 residues. Between the trimmed V and J ends, which lost 1 base and 2 bases, there was a span of 6 bases. Germline V lookup: CDR1 SGHNT, CDR2 YYREEE (reference sequence).

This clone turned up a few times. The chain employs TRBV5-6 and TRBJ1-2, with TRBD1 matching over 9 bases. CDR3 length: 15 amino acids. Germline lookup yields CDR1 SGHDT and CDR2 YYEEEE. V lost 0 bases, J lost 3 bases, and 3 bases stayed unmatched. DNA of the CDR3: TGTGCCAGCAGCTTGGAACAGGGGGCATACTATGGCTACACCTTC. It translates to CASSLEQGAYYGYTF.

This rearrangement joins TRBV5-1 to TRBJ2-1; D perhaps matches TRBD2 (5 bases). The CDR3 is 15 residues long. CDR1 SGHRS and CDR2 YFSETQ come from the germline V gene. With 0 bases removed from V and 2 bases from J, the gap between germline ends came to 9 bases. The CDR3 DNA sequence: TGCGCCAGCAGCTTGGCCCCCGGGACCTACAATGAGCAGTTCTTC. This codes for CASSLAPGTYNEQFF.

Here the CDR3 DNA reads TGTGCCAGCAGCCAAGATCCCCCACCGTCCGGTACCGGGGAGCTGTTTTTT. Its protein is CASSQDPPPSGTGELFF. V is TRBV4-2 and J is TRBJ2-2; D remains unclear. V was trimmed by 0 bases and J by 5 bases, leaving 16 bases between them. The length of the CDR3 is 17 residues. CDR1 and CDR2 from the germline V gene are LGHNA and YNFKEQ.

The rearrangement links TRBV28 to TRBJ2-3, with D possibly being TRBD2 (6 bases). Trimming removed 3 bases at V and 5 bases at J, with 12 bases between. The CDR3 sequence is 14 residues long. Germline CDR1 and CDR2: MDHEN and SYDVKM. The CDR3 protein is CASSFPWTKDTQYF. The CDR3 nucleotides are TGTGCCAGCAGTTTTCCATGGACTAAAGATACGCAGTATTTT.

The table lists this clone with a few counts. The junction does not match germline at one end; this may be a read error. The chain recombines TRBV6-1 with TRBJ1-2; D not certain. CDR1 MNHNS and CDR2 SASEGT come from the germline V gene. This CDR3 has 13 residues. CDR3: CASSENRYYGYTF. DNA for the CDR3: TGTGCCAGCAGTGAAAATAGGTACTACGGCTACACCTTC.

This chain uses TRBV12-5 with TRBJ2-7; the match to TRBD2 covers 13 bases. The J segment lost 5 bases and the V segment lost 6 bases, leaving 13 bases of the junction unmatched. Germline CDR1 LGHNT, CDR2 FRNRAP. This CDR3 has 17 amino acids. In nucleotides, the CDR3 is TGTGCTAGTGGACCTACAAAACTAGCGGGAGGGCTCAACGAGCAGTACTTC. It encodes CASGPTKLAGGLNEQYF.

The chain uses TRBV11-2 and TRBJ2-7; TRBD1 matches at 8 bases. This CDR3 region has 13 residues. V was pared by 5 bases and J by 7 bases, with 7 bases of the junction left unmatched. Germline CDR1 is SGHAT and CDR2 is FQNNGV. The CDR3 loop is CASSLPDRVEQYF. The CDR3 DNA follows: TGTGCCAGCAGCCTACCGGACAGGGTTGAGCAGTACTTC.

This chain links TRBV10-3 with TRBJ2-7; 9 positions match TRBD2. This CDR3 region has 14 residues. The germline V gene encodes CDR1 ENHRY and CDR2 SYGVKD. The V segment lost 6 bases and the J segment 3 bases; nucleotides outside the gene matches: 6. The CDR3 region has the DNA TGTGCCATCAGCCTAGGACTAGCGCACTACGAGCAGTACTTC. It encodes CAISLGLAHYEQYF.

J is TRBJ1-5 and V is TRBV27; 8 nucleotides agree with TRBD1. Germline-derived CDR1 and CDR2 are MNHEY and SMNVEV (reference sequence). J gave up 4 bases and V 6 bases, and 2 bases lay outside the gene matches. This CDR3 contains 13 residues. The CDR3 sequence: CASRGQGNQPQHF. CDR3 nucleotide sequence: TGTGCCAGCAGAGGACAGGGAAATCAGCCCCAGCATTTT.

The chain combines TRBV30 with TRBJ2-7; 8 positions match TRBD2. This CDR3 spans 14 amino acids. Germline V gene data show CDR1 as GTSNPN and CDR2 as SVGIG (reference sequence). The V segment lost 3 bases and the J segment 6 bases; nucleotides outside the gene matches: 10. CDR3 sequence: CAWRSAGASVEQYF. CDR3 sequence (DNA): TGTGCCTGGAGGTCAGCGGGAGCTTCTGTCGAGCAGTACTTC.

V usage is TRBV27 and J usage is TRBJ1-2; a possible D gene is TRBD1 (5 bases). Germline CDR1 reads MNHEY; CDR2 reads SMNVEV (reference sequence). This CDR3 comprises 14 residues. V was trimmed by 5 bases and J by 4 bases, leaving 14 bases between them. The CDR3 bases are TGTGCCAGCAGTCCCCGACAGCGAAGCTATGGCTACACCTTC. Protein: CASSPRQRSYGYTF.

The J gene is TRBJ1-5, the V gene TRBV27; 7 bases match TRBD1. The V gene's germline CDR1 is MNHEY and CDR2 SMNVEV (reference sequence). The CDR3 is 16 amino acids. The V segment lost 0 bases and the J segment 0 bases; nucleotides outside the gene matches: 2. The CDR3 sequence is CASSLSGTDSNQPQHF. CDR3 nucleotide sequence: TGTGCCAGCAGTTTATCAGGGACAGATAGCAATCAGCCCCAGCATTTT.

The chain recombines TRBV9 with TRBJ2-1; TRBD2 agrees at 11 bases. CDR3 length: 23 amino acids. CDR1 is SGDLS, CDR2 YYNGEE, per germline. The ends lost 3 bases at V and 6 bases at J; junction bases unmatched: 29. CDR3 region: CASSGRTLRQGSFSGRGLNEQFF. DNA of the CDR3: TGTGCCAGCAGCGGCCGAACACTACGACAGGGTAGTTTTAGCGGGAGGGGGCTCAATGAGCAGTTCTTC. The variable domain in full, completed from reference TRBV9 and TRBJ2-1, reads DSGVTQTPKHLITATGQRVTLRCSPRSGDLSVYWYQQSLDQGLQFLIQYYNGEERAKGNILERFSAQQFPDLHSELNLSSLELGDSALYFCASSGRTLRQGSFSGRGLNEQFFGPGTRLTVL.

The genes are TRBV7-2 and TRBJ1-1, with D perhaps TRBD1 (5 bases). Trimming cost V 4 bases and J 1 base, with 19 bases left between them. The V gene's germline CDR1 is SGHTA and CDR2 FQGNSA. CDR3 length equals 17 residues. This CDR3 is CASSSAPGGLGNTEAFF. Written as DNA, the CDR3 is TGTGCCAGCAGCTCAGCTCCCGGGGGTCTGGGGAACACTGAAGCTTTCTTT.

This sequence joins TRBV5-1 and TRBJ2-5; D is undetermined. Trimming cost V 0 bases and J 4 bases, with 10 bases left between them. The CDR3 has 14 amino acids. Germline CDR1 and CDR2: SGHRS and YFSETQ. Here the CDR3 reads CASSLAGFGETQYF. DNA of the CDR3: TGCGCCAGCAGCTTGGCAGGATTTGGAGAGACCCAGTACTTC.

CDR3: CASSPGTGVFYEQFF. CDR3 in DNA: TGTGCCAGCAGTCCCGGGACTGGGGTTTTCTATGAGCAGTTCTTC. This chain connects TRBV27 to TRBJ2-1; D perhaps matches TRBD2 (6 bases). V was shortened by 5 bases and J by 8 bases, with 19 bases between the two germline ends. There are 15 residues in the CDR3. Germline values: CDR1 MNHEY, CDR2 SMNVEV (reference sequence).

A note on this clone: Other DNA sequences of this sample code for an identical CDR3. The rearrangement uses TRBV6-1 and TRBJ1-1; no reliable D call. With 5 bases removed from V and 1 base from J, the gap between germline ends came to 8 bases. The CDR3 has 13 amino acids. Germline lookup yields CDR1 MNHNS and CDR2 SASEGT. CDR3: CASSLTGNTEAFF. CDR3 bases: TGTGCCAGCAGTTTAACCGGGAACACTGAAGCTTTCTTT.

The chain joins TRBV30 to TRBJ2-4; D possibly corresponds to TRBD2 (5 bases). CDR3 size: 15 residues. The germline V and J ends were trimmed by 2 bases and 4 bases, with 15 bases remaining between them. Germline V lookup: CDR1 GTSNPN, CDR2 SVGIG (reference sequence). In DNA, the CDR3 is TGTGCCTGGAGTCGGTATCCGGGCGGGAAAAACATTCAGTACTTC. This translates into CAWSRYPGGKNIQYF.

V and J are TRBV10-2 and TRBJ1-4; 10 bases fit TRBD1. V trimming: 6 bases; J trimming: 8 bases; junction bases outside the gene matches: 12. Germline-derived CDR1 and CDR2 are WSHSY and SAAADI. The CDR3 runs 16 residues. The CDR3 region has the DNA TGCGCCAGCAGGCCCCCGAGACAGGGGGCAGGAGAAAAACTGTTTTTT. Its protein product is CASRPPRQGAGEKLFF.